This TCR beta chain came from a study of neoadjuvant anti-PD-1 for oral cavity cancer. Trimming took off 0 bases at V and 4 bases at J, with 8 bases between the two ends. The CDR3 runs 14 residues. The germline V gene has CDR1 MGHRA and CDR2 YSYEKL. Assay: immunoSEQ multiplex PCR; the TCRdb copy retains only in-frame clones and omits some. There are around 60,000 clones in the sample; approximately 80% occur only once, and 2% to 3% lies in the top ten. The sequence derives from a person aged 35-79 years with oral cavity squamous cell carcinoma. Material: PBMCs, obtained before nivolumab (anti-PD-1) treatment. The chain is built from TRBV4-1 and TRBJ2-3; unclear D gene. Here the CDR3 reads CASSQDSAADTQYF. CDR3 DNA: TGCGCCAGCAGCCAAGACTCGGCGGCAGATACGCAGTATTTT.